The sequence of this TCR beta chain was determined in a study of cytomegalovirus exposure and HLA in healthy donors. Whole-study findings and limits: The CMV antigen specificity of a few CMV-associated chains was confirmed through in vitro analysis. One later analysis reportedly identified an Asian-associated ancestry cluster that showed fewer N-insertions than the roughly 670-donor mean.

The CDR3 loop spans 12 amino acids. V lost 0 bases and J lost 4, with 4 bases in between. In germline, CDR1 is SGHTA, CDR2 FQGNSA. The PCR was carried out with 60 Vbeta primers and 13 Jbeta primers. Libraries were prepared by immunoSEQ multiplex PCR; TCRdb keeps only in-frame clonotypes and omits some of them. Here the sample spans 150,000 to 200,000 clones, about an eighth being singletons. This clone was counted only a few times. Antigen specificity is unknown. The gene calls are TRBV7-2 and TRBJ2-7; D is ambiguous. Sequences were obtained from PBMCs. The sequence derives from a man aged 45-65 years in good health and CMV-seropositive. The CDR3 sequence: CASSLALYEQYF. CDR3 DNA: TGTGCCAGCAGCTTAGCCCTGTACGAGCAGTACTTC. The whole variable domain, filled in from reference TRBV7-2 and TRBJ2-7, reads GAGVSQSPSNKVTEKGKDVELRCDPISGHTALYWYRQSLGQGLEFLIYFQGNSAPDKSGLPSDRFSAERTGGSVSTLTIQRTQQEDSAVYLCASSLALYEQYFGPGTRLTVT.